This T cell receptor (beta chain) was captured in a study of blood T cells in healthy people across ages. Study-level information: There was about one barcoded beta molecule captured by template switching per two T cells.

As regards this clonotype: The target antigen is unknown.

Broader study findings: Donor CMV status, an unknown factor, possibly confounded changes in expanded clonotypes.

For the second PCR, which ran for roughly 7 to 11 cycles, a sample-barcoded 5' primer and a J-beta primer mix were used. TCRdb re-derived calls from the 5' RACE reads in MiXCR, one entry per CDR3 protein. The sample consists of about 720,000 distinct CDR3 sequences, approximately 25% of them appearing once. The same data also contributed to another study, on T cells of mothers and their children. From that report: A few healthy Caucasian mothers, along with their six children, were the donors.

The sequence came from a boy between 10 and 17 years old in good health. Sequenced: blood.

CDR3 amino acids: CASSPSWTGDIYNEQFF. CDR3 sequence (DNA): TGTGCCAGCAGCCCCAGTTGGACAGGGGATATCTACAATGAGCAGTTCTTC. The chain couples TRBV5-6 to TRBJ2-1; TRBD1 aligns across 9 bases. V lost 4 bases and J lost 3; bases outside the gene matches: 11. The CDR3 is made up of 17 amino acids. The V gene's germline CDR1 is SGHDT and CDR2 YYEEEE.